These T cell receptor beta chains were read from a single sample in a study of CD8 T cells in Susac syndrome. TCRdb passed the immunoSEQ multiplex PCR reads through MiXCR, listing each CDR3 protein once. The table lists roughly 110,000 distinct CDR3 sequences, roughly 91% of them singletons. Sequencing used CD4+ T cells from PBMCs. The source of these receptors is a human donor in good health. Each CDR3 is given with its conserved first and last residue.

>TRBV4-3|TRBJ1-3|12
CASSQNPDTIYF
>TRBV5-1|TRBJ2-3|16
CASSLARGGFTDTQYF
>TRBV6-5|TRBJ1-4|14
CASRPGQNNEKLFF
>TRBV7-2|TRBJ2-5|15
CASSSLGRISETQYF
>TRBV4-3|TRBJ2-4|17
CASSQDLGPIAKNIQYF
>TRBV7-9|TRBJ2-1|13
CASRTGAYNEQFF
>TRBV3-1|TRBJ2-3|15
CASSQVGGAADTQYF
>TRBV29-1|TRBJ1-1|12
CSVKENRNEAFF
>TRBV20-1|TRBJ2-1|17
CSARVPRGQGIYNEQFF
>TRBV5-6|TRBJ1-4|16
CASSSTGTAEDEKLFF
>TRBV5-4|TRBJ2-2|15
CASSLLTGDTGELFF
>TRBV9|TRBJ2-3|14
CASSVTHSTDTQYF
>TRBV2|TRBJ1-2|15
CASSEGGRGPNGYTF
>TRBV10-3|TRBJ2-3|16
CAISSASGKGTDTQYF
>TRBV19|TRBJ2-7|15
CASSKEGTGTYEQYF
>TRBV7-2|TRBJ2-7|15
CASSFWSSGDYEQYF
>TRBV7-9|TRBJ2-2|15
CASSFGHAVSGELFF
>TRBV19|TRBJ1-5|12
CASDRVDQPQHF
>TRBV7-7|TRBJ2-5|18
CASSPEASGDPHQETQYF
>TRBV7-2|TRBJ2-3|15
CASSLASGGTDTQYF
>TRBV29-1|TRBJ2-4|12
CSVLDRGDIQYF
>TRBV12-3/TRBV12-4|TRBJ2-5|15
CASSPQGPNQETQYF
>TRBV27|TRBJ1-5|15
CASTPWGGAGQPQHF
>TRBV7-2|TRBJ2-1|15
CASSLAGPGVVEQFF
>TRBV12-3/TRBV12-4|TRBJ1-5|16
CASSLDRGNSNQPQHF
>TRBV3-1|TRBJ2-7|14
CASSHIGQGATQYF
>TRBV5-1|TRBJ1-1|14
CASRDRGPNTEAFF
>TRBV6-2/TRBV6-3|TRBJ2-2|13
CATKWGNTGELFF
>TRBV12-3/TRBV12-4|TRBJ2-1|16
CASSLWGQGISNEQFF
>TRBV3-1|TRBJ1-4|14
CASSQTGRGEKLFF
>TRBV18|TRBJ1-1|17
CASSPRQTVPMNTEAFF
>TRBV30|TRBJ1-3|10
CAWSVNTIYF
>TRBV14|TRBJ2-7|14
CASSQGVGAYEQYF
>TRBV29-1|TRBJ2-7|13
CSVWPDGSYEQYF
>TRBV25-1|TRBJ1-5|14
CASSQTGRGQPQHF
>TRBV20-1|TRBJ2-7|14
CSARDPKGPNEQYF
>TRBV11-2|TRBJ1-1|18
CASSFTPRPGASDTEAFF
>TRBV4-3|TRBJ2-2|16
CASSQLPGHSTGELFF
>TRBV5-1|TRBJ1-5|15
CASSWGDGGNQPQHF
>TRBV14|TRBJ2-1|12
CASSFGGRGRFF
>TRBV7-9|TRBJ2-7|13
CASSPSMTYEQYF
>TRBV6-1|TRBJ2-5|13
CASSVDRKETQYF
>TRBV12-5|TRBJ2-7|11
CASGFGQEQYF
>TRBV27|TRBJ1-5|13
CASSLTVNQPQHF
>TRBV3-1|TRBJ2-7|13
CASRSEGLGEQYF